The rows below give T cell receptor beta chains drawn from one sample of a study of cytomegalovirus exposure and HLA in healthy donors. Method: immunoSEQ multiplex PCR; TCRdb's copy keeps in-frame clones and lacks some. The table includes approximately 170,000 clones, about 85% detected once. The sequenced sample was PBMCs. The receptor source for this set is a woman in her forties or fifties in good health and CMV-seropositive. Both conserved end residues are part of each CDR3. Fields, in order: J gene, V gene, clone size, D gene, CDR3 protein, CDR3 DNA. A D gene is named only where the DNA matches it firmly. Some rows mark clone size as missing; the rest say once, few, many or name a class of expanded clone.

J: TRBJ2-1
V: TRBV19
size: NA
D: TRBD1
CDR3: CASSNIQGANEQFF
DNA: TGTGCCAGTAGTAACATACAGGGGGCGAATGAGCAGTTCTTC

J: TRBJ2-2
V: TRBV5-1
size: few
D: TRBD2
CDR3: CATTQAGASTGELFF
DNA: TGCGCCACCACGCAAGCGGGGGCAAGTACCGGGGAGCTGTTTTTT

J: TRBJ2-3
V: TRBV4-2
size: NA
D: NA
CDR3: CASSQDSGRADTQYF
DNA: TGTGCCAGCAGCCAAGATAGTGGTAGAGCAGATACGCAGTATTTT

J: TRBJ2-1
V: TRBV2
size: once
D: NA
CDR3: CASSGDKISNEQFF
DNA: TGTGCCAGCAGTGGGGACAAAATTTCCAATGAGCAGTTCTTC

J: TRBJ2-7
V: TRBV9
size: few
D: TRBD2
CDR3: CASSPDGGLAGYYEQYF
DNA: TGTGCCAGCAGCCCCGATGGTGGACTAGCGGGTTACTACGAGCAGTACTTC

J: TRBJ2-3
V: TRBV29-1
size: NA
D: NA
CDR3: CSVESSPEETDTQYF
DNA: TGCAGCGTTGAATCATCCCCGGAGGAGACAGATACGCAGTATTTT

J: TRBJ1-2
V: TRBV28
size: NA
D: NA
CDR3: CAINRGGYGYTF
DNA: TGTGCCATCAACCGCGGAGGCTATGGCTACACCTTC

J: TRBJ1-3
V: TRBV6-5
size: NA
D: NA
CDR3: CASSEGASGNTIYF
DNA: TGTGCCAGCAGTGAAGGGGCTTCTGGAAACACCATATATTTT

J: TRBJ2-1
V: TRBV9
size: NA
D: TRBD2
CDR3: CASSVATWASGGTLDEQFF
DNA: TGTGCCAGCAGCGTAGCTACCTGGGCTAGCGGGGGTACCTTGGATGAGCAGTTCTTC

J: TRBJ1-2
V: TRBV7-8
size: NA
D: TRBD1
CDR3: CASSPSPGQGEAMGGYTF
DNA: TGTGCCAGCAGCCCTTCTCCGGGACAGGGGGAAGCTATGGGGGGCTACACCTTC

J: TRBJ2-5
V: TRBV7-8
size: NA
D: NA
CDR3: CASSFTRLRDWYQETQYF
DNA: TGTGCCAGCAGCTTCACCCGCCTCCGGGACTGGTACCAAGAGACCCAGTACTTC

J: TRBJ2-1
V: TRBV7-2
size: NA
D: NA
CDR3: CASKAGQFFDEQFF
DNA: TGTGCCAGCAAAGCCGGACAATTTTTCGATGAGCAGTTCTTC

J: TRBJ2-7
V: TRBV9
size: NA
D: TRBD2
CDR3: CASSPGAGGAYYEQYF
DNA: TGTGCCAGCAGCCCTGGTGCGGGGGGTGCCTACTACGAGCAGTACTTC

J: TRBJ2-5
V: TRBV4-2
size: once
D: NA
CDR3: CASSPSIRETQYF
DNA: TGTGCCAGCAGCCCTTCGATTCGGGAGACCCAGTACTTC

J: TRBJ2-3
V: TRBV5-1
size: once
D: TRBD2
CDR3: CASTGLAGTDTQYF
DNA: TGCGCCAGCACGGGACTAGCGGGGACAGATACGCAGTATTTT

J: TRBJ2-3
V: TRBV10-2
size: NA
D: NA
CDR3: CASSGRGLSTDTQYF
DNA: TGCGCCAGCAGTGGACGCGGTCTAAGCACAGATACGCAGTATTTT

J: TRBJ1-2
V: TRBV27
size: NA
D: TRBD1
CDR3: CASRPDRASGYTF
DNA: TGTGCCAGCAGACCGGACAGGGCATCCGGCTACACCTTC

J: TRBJ2-7
V: TRBV19
size: few
D: TRBD1
CDR3: CASTYRGQGLYEQYF
DNA: TGTGCCAGTACCTATCGGGGACAGGGGTTATACGAGCAGTACTTC

J: TRBJ2-7
V: TRBV10-3
size: NA
D: TRBD2
CDR3: CAISPLAGRRPYEQYF
DNA: TGTGCCATCAGTCCCTTAGCGGGGCGACGACCCTACGAGCAGTACTTC

J: TRBJ1-5
V: TRBV19
size: NA
D: NA
CDR3: CASSIVGTLGSNQPQHF
DNA: TGTGCCAGTAGTATAGTTGGGACTCTGGGGAGCAATCAGCCCCAGCATTTT

J: TRBJ2-7
V: TRBV18
size: few
D: TRBD2
CDR3: CASSPRLAGYEQYF
DNA: TGTGCCAGCTCACCGCGACTAGCGGGCTACGAGCAGTACTTC

J: TRBJ2-1
V: TRBV19
size: NA
D: TRBD2
CDR3: CASSIPEAGGTNEQFF
DNA: TGTGCCAGTAGTATCCCCGAAGCGGGAGGGACCAATGAGCAGTTCTTC

J: TRBJ1-2
V: TRBV5-1
size: NA
D: TRBD1
CDR3: CASSLRQGGYGYTF
DNA: TGCGCCAGCAGCTTGAGACAGGGTGGTTATGGCTACACCTTC

J: TRBJ1-2
V: TRBV28
size: few
D: NA
CDR3: CASSLNDRRNYGYTF
DNA: TGTGCCAGCAGTTTAAATGACCGGAGAAACTATGGCTACACCTTC

J: TRBJ2-1
V: TRBV5-1
size: NA
D: NA
CDR3: CASSNGLDSYNEQFF
DNA: TGCGCCAGCAGCAATGGACTTGATTCCTACAATGAGCAGTTCTTC

J: TRBJ1-3
V: TRBV6-1
size: once
D: NA
CDR3: CASSESSMMSSGNTIYF
DNA: TGTGCCAGCAGTGAGTCGTCGATGATGAGCTCTGGAAACACCATATATTTT

J: TRBJ2-1
V: TRBV10-1
size: NA
D: TRBD1
CDR3: CASSRTGESYNEQFF
DNA: TGCGCCAGCAGTAGGACAGGGGAAAGTTACAATGAGCAGTTCTTC

J: TRBJ2-7
V: TRBV6-5
size: once
D: NA
CDR3: CASSYTRGPYEQYF
DNA: TGTGCCAGCAGTTACACACGCGGGCCCTACGAGCAGTACTTC

J: TRBJ1-6
V: TRBV6-5
size: NA
D: NA
CDR3: CASSYGGTSSPLHF
DNA: TGTGCCAGCAGTTACGGCGGGACTTCTTCACCCCTCCACTTT

J: TRBJ2-3
V: TRBV10-2
size: NA
D: TRBD2
CDR3: CASRGRREFTDTQYF
DNA: TGCGCCAGCAGGGGAAGGCGGGAGTTCACAGATACGCAGTATTTT

J: TRBJ1-2
V: TRBV2
size: NA
D: TRBD1
CDR3: CASTRDSREGYGYTF
DNA: TGTGCCAGCACCAGGGACAGTCGGGAGGGCTATGGCTACACCTTC

J: TRBJ2-3
V: TRBV9
size: NA
D: TRBD1
CDR3: CASSVGTGTLSTDTQYF
DNA: TGTGCCAGCAGCGTAGGGACAGGGACTTTAAGTACAGATACGCAGTATTTT

J: TRBJ2-2
V: TRBV5-1
size: once
D: TRBD2
CDR3: CASSAGANTGELFF
DNA: TGCGCCAGCAGTGCGGGAGCGAACACCGGGGAGCTGTTTTTT

J: TRBJ2-2
V: TRBV25-1
size: NA
D: NA
CDR3: CASSDRTNTGELFF
DNA: TGTGCCAGCAGTGACAGGACGAACACCGGGGAGCTGTTTTTT

J: TRBJ1-2
V: TRBV19
size: NA
D: NA
CDR3: CASKTVSYGYTF
DNA: TGTGCCAGTAAGACAGTCTCCTATGGCTACACCTTC

J: TRBJ2-7
V: TRBV19
size: NA
D: NA
CDR3: CASSIDATGAPYEQYF
DNA: TGTGCCAGTAGTATAGATGCGACAGGCGCTCCCTACGAGCAGTACTTC

J: TRBJ2-7
V: TRBV18
size: NA
D: NA
CDR3: CASSPPQGTAYEQYF
DNA: TGTGCCAGCTCACCACCCCAGGGTACGGCCTACGAGCAGTACTTC

J: TRBJ1-2
V: TRBV7-2
size: NA
D: NA
CDR3: CASSLVARDAGYTF
DNA: TGTGCCAGCAGCTTAGTAGCCAGGGATGCTGGCTACACCTTC

J: TRBJ2-5
V: TRBV5-4
size: NA
D: TRBD1
CDR3: CASSLAGTGVGGETQYF
DNA: TGTGCCAGCAGCTTGGCCGGGACAGGGGTCGGAGGGGAGACCCAGTACTTC

J: TRBJ2-1
V: TRBV28
size: once
D: NA
CDR3: CASNEGRLRNEQFF
DNA: TGTGCCAGCAACGAGGGCAGGCTAAGGAATGAGCAGTTCTTC

J: TRBJ2-6
V: TRBV28
size: NA
D: TRBD1
CDR3: CASSTPDRVAGANVLTF
DNA: TGTGCCAGCAGTACCCCCGACAGGGTGGCTGGGGCCAACGTCCTGACTTTC

J: TRBJ1-2
V: TRBV7-8
size: NA
D: TRBD1
CDR3: CASSSATGSTYGYTF
DNA: TGTGCCAGCAGCTCCGCGACAGGGTCAACCTATGGCTACACCTTC

J: TRBJ2-2
V: TRBV4-3
size: NA
D: NA
CDR3: CASSQASGYTGELFF
DNA: TGCGCCAGCAGCCAAGCCTCGGGGTACACCGGGGAGCTGTTTTTT

J: TRBJ2-1
V: TRBV5-1
size: NA
D: NA
CDR3: CASSLEAGMAEQFF
DNA: TGCGCCAGCAGCTTGGAGGCGGGTATGGCTGAGCAGTTCTTC

J: TRBJ2-1
V: TRBV7-2
size: NA
D: TRBD1
CDR3: CASSLGRGHRNEQFF
DNA: TGTGCCAGCAGCTTAGGCAGGGGGCATCGGAATGAGCAGTTCTTC

J: TRBJ2-2
V: TRBV6-5
size: NA
D: NA
CDR3: CASSQTRNTGELFF
DNA: TGTGCCAGCAGCCAAACTAGGAACACCGGGGAGCTGTTTTTT

J: TRBJ1-1
V: TRBV9
size: NA
D: NA
CDR3: CASSPRRRHANTEAFF
DNA: TGTGCCAGCAGCCCACGGAGGAGACACGCGAACACTGAAGCTTTCTTT

J: TRBJ1-5
V: TRBV28
size: NA
D: NA
CDR3: CASFSGAGSNQPQHF
DNA: TGTGCCAGTTTTTCTGGGGCCGGGAGCAATCAGCCCCAGCATTTT